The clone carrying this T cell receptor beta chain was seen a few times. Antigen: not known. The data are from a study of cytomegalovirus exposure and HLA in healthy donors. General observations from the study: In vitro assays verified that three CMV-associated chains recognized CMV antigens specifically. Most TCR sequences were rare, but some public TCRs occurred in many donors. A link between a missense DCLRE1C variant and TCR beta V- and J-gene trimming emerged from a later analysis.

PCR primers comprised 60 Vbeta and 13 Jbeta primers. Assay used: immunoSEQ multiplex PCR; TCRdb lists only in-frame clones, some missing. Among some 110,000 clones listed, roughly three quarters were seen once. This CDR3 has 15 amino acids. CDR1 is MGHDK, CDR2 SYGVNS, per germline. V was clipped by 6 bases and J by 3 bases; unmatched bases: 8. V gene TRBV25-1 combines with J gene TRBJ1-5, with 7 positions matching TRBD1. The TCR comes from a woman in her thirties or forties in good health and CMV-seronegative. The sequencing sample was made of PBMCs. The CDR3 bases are TGTGCCAGCAGGGGCGGGACAGCGTCCAATCAGCCCCAGCATTTT. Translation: CASRGGTASNQPQHF.